This TCR beta chain originates from a study of T cell changes during pregnancy in multiple sclerosis. Clones were read by immunoSEQ multiplex PCR, and TCRdb kept only the in-frame ones, dropping some. The sample includes more than 80,000 clones, roughly nine tenths seen only once; the top ten take around 1.6%. The V gene lost 6 bases and the J gene lost 2 bases, with 17 bases spanning the gap. Germline V lookup: CDR1 MDHEN, CDR2 SYDVKM. The CDR3 totals 16 residues. This clonotype was sampled from a female donor with multiple sclerosis, enrolled in a pregnancy study. The chain employs TRBV28 and TRBJ2-4; D is undetermined. The source material was peripheral blood, sampled before pregnancy. CDR3 coding DNA: TGTGCCAGCAGCCCTACAAGACAACGGACCAAAAACATTCAGTACTTC. It translates to CASSPTRQRTKNIQYF.